The rows below give T cell receptor beta chains drawn from one sample of a study of blood T cells in healthy people across ages. TCRdb called the 5' RACE reads again in MiXCR, with one record for every CDR3 protein. The data show 650,000 to 700,000 distinct CDR3 sequences, with about 51% seen just once and roughly 13% held by the top ten. The sequencing input was blood. These receptors came from an elderly woman in good health. Both conserved end residues are part of each CDR3. D genes are given only for firm matches. Size values are once, few and many counts, or a class for expanded clones, and some rows have none.

CDR3 DNA: TGTGCCTGGAGTGATTTGTTCTCCTACGAGCAGTACTTC
CDR3 protein: CAWSDLFSYEQYF
clone size: -
V gene: TRBV30
J gene: TRBJ2-7
D gene: -

CDR3 DNA: TGTGCCACCAGCACAGCAGGGGCTATCGAGCAGTTCTTC
CDR3 protein: CATSTAGAIEQFF
clone size: -
V gene: TRBV15
J gene: TRBJ2-1
D gene: -

CDR3 DNA: TGCAGTGCTAGAGATGTAGCAGATACGCAGTATTTT
CDR3 protein: CSARDVADTQYF
clone size: -
V gene: TRBV20-1
J gene: TRBJ2-3
D gene: -

CDR3 DNA: TGTGCCAGCAGCCAAACCACAGGGACCCCTCCGGGAAACACCATATATTTT
CDR3 protein: CASSQTTGTPPGNTIYF
clone size: -
V gene: TRBV4-2
J gene: TRBJ1-3
D gene: -

CDR3 DNA: TGTGCCAGCAGCCAACCGGCCGGGGAGCTGTTTTTT
CDR3 protein: CASSQPAGELFF
clone size: -
V gene: TRBV14
J gene: TRBJ2-2
D gene: -

CDR3 DNA: TGCGCCAGCAGCTTCGGCCGTGGCGGGAGTGAGACCCAGTACTTC
CDR3 protein: CASSFGRGGSETQYF
clone size: -
V gene: TRBV5-1
J gene: TRBJ2-5
D gene: TRBD2

CDR3 DNA: TGTGCCAGCAGCGTTGACGGAGTTATTAGCACAGATACGCAGTATTTT
CDR3 protein: CASSVDGVISTDTQYF
clone size: few
V gene: TRBV9
J gene: TRBJ2-3
D gene: -

CDR3 DNA: TGTGCCAGCAGCCCCCAAACAGGGATGGGCAATGAGCAGTTCTTC
CDR3 protein: CASSPQTGMGNEQFF
clone size: once
V gene: TRBV7-9
J gene: TRBJ2-1
D gene: -

CDR3 DNA: TGTGCCAGCAGTCCGTGGACAGGGGACTGGGACTACCTTTCCTACGAGCAGTTCTTC
CDR3 protein: CASSPWTGDWDYLSYEQFF
clone size: -
V gene: TRBV12-3/TRBV12-4
J gene: TRBJ2-1
D gene: TRBD1

CDR3 DNA: TGCGCCAGCAGCCACTATCCCGGGACAAGATTCCAATACGAGCAGTACTTC
CDR3 protein: CASSHYPGTRFQYEQYF
clone size: -
V gene: TRBV4-1
J gene: TRBJ2-7
D gene: -

CDR3 DNA: TGCGCCAGCAGCTTTTCGACACCGAACACTGAAGCTTTCTTT
CDR3 protein: CASSFSTPNTEAFF
clone size: -
V gene: TRBV5-1
J gene: TRBJ1-1
D gene: -

CDR3 DNA: TGTGCCAGCAGTAAACTAGCGGGGGGCCAAGAGACCCAGTACTTC
CDR3 protein: CASSKLAGGQETQYF
clone size: many
V gene: TRBV12-3/TRBV12-4
J gene: TRBJ2-5
D gene: TRBD2

CDR3 DNA: TGTGCCAGCTCAGACGACAGTGAAAACATTCAGTACTTC
CDR3 protein: CASSDDSENIQYF
clone size: -
V gene: TRBV18
J gene: TRBJ2-4
D gene: -

CDR3 DNA: TGTGCCAGCAGTGAAGACCAGGGTAGTGGGACCCAGTACTTC
CDR3 protein: CASSEDQGSGTQYF
clone size: -
V gene: TRBV6-1
J gene: TRBJ2-5
D gene: -

CDR3 DNA: TGTGCCAGCAGCGTTAACAGGGAGGCGCCCCAGCATTTT
CDR3 protein: CASSVNREAPQHF
clone size: many
V gene: TRBV7-2
J gene: TRBJ1-5
D gene: -

CDR3 DNA: TGCAGCGTTGAAGGGCGCAGCCCCGGTGAAGCTTTCTTT
CDR3 protein: CSVEGRSPGEAFF
clone size: many
V gene: TRBV29-1
J gene: TRBJ1-1
D gene: -

CDR3 DNA: TGCAGTGCTAGGACGGGACTTGAAAAACTGTTTTTT
CDR3 protein: CSARTGLEKLFF
clone size: few
V gene: TRBV20-1
J gene: TRBJ1-4
D gene: -

CDR3 DNA: TGCAGCGTTGAGAATAGGCGGGGGAAGGATGGCTACACCTTC
CDR3 protein: CSVENRRGKDGYTF
clone size: -
V gene: TRBV29-1
J gene: TRBJ1-2
D gene: -

CDR3 DNA: TGCGCCAGCAGCACGTCGACAGGGTTTCCCTACGAGCAGTACTTC
CDR3 protein: CASSTSTGFPYEQYF
clone size: -
V gene: TRBV5-1
J gene: TRBJ2-7
D gene: TRBD1

CDR3 DNA: TGTGCCAGCAGCCAGGGACTCACCGGGGAGCTGTTTTTT
CDR3 protein: CASSQGLTGELFF
clone size: -
V gene: TRBV7-9
J gene: TRBJ2-2
D gene: -

CDR3 DNA: TGTGCCAGCACCCGGACAGGGATTGGCAATCAGCCCCAGCATTTT
CDR3 protein: CASTRTGIGNQPQHF
clone size: -
V gene: TRBV12-3/TRBV12-4
J gene: TRBJ1-5
D gene: TRBD1

CDR3 DNA: TGTGCCAGCAGCCAAGGGTCGCTTTACGAGCAGTACTTC
CDR3 protein: CASSQGSLYEQYF
clone size: -
V gene: TRBV3-1
J gene: TRBJ2-7
D gene: -

CDR3 DNA: TGTGCCAGTCCTAGGGAACCTAACTATGGCTACACCTTC
CDR3 protein: CASPREPNYGYTF
clone size: many
V gene: TRBV6-6
J gene: TRBJ1-2
D gene: -

CDR3 DNA: TGCAGTGCTAGAGTCTGGACTAGCGGGGAGGGGACAGATACGCAGTATTTT
CDR3 protein: CSARVWTSGEGTDTQYF
clone size: many
V gene: TRBV20-1
J gene: TRBJ2-3
D gene: TRBD2